This TCR beta chain was observed in a study of molecular identifiers for immune sequencing clone quantification. Study background: Four of five RNA aliquots from around 18,000 or 91,000 naive CD8 T cells were sequenced. The study, taken as a whole, reports: Clones exceeding 20 RNA copies carried over 97% of effector molecules but under 1% of naive-cell molecules.

This clonotype was detected only a few times. The antigen is not known. Sorted naive CD8 T cells were those defined as CD8+CD4-CCR7+CD45RA+. TCRdb re-derived calls from the PCR reads in MiXCR, one entry per CDR3 protein. The repertoire holds more than 450,000 distinct CDR3 sequences, with around 23% as singletons. V was shortened by 0 bases and J by 6 bases, with 15 bases between the two germline ends. In germline, CDR1 is SGDLS, CDR2 YYNGEE. The CDR3 has 16 amino acids. The source is a human donor in good health. Some libraries in this study had Jurkat cell RNA spiked in. This chain connects TRBV9 to TRBJ2-2, with D tentatively TRBD2 (7 bases). Sample: naive CD8+ T cells from blood, with Jurkat cell RNA spiked in. The subset is: FACS-sorted CD8+CD4-CCR7+CD45RA+ naive T cells. CDR3 in amino acids: CASSVVGGGKAGELFF. The CDR3 region has the DNA TGTGCCAGCAGCGTAGTAGGGGGGGGCAAGGCCGGGGAGCTGTTTTTT.